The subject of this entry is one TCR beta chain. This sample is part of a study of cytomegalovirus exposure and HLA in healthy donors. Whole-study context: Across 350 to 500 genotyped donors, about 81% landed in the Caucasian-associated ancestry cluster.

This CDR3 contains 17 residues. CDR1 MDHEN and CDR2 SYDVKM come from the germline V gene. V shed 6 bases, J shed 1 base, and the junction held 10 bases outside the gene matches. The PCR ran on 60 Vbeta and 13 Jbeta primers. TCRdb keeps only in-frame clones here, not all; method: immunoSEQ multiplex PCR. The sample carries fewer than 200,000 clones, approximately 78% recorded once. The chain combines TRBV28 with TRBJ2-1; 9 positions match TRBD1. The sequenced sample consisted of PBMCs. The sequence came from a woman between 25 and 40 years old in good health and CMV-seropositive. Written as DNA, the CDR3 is TGTGCCAGCAGCCCTATTCCCGGGACAGGGTCCTACAATGAGCAGTTCTTC. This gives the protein CASSPIPGTGSYNEQFF.